A single count supports the clone carrying this T cell receptor (beta chain). In every patient, relapse followed autologous stem cell transplantation, while exposure to brentuximab vedotin differed. This specimen belongs to a study of PD-1 blockade in classical Hodgkin lymphoma. About the research overall: Patients were given intravenous nivolumab, 3 mg/kg, every 2 weeks.

With 5 bases removed from V and 0 bases from J, the gap between germline ends came to 10 bases. This CDR3 comprises 14 residues. Germline V gene lookup returns CDR1 SGHTA and CDR2 FQGNSA. Sequencing used immunoSEQ multiplex PCR; TCRdb keeps in-frame clones, though not all of them. This table has approximately 60,000 clones, around 88% appearing once. The genes are TRBV7-2 and TRBJ1-1, with unresolved D. Specimen: peripheral blood mononuclear cells (PBMCs), collected at baseline. The TCR sequence derives from a human donor with classical Hodgkin lymphoma. The CDR3 DNA reads as TGTGCCAGCAGCCCGGAACCTATGAACACTGAAGCTTTCTTT. As protein: CASSPEPMNTEAFF.